A selection of T cell receptor beta chains follows, all from one sample in a study of blood T cell repertoires in COVID-19. Here immunoSEQ multiplex PCR was the method, and the copy in TCRdb shows in-frame clones only, minus some. The sample yields about 190,000 clones, around 86% seen once. Sequencing was performed on peripheral blood. The receptor set was obtained from a man aged 35-49 years with acute or convalescent COVID-19. Both conserved end residues are part of each CDR3. A D gene is named only where the DNA matches it firmly. Clone size appears in some rows only: once, few, many, or a class for an expanded clone.

TRBV7-2	TRBJ2-7	NA	NA	TGTGCCAGCAGCTTAGTGGGGGGGCCTCGCGCCGAGCAGTACTTC	CASSLVGGPRAEQYF
TRBV27	TRBJ2-2	TRBD2	NA	TGTGCCCGGGGGGGGGACACCGGGGAGCTGTTTTTT	CARGGDTGELFF
TRBV7-2	TRBJ1-5	TRBD1	NA	TGTGCCAGCAGCCCCCGGGACAGGGGCACCAATCAGCCCCAGCATTTT	CASSPRDRGTNQPQHF
TRBV2	TRBJ2-7	TRBD1	NA	TGTGCCAGCAGTGGGGACAGTTACGAGCAGTACTTC	CASSGDSYEQYF
TRBV5-4	TRBJ1-1	NA	NA	TGTGCCAGCAGCCCCTCCGGGACAGAAGCTTTCTTT	CASSPSGTEAFF
TRBV10-3	TRBJ2-7	TRBD1	NA	TGTGCCATCAGTGACCACAATCCCGGGACAGGGTCCTACGAGCAGTACTTC	CAISDHNPGTGSYEQYF
TRBV19	TRBJ1-2	NA	NA	TGTGCCAGTATGGGGGCGCTTGGCTACACCTTC	CASMGALGYTF
TRBV19	TRBJ1-5	NA	once	TGTGCCAGTACCCGCCGACGGGAGCCCCAGCATTTT	CASTRRREPQHF
TRBV19	TRBJ1-1	TRBD1	NA	TGTGCCAGTAGTCCAAGGACAGGTTACACTGAAGCTTTCTTT	CASSPRTGYTEAFF
TRBV3-1/TRBV3-2	TRBJ2-2	TRBD2	NA	TGTGCCAGCAGCCTTCGGGGGGGGCCGAACACCGGGGAGCTGTTTTTT	CASSLRGGPNTGELFF
TRBV5-4	TRBJ2-2	TRBD1	once	TGTGCCAGCAGCCGAGGGGGCGCCGGGGCCGGGGAGCTGTTTTTT	CASSRGGAGAGELFF
TRBV7-9	TRBJ2-1	TRBD1	once	TGTGCCAGCAGCCTAAAGACAGGGCCCCAGCCGGAGCAGTTCTTC	CASSLKTGPQPEQFF
TRBV13	TRBJ1-2	NA	NA	TGTGCCAGCAGCTCCCGTGGGGCAGTGTATGGCTACACCTTC	CASSSRGAVYGYTF
TRBV7-2	TRBJ2-7	NA	NA	TGTGCCAGCAGCACCCGGACAACCTCCTACGAGCAGTACTTC	CASSTRTTSYEQYF
TRBV5-6	TRBJ1-1	NA	NA	TGTGCCAGCAGCTTCCTGGGGGCCAACACTGAAGCTTTCTTT	CASSFLGANTEAFF
TRBV19	TRBJ1-1	NA	NA	TGTGCCAGTAGTATCAAGGCGCGGGGAAGTGGCACTGAAGCTTTCTTT	CASSIKARGSGTEAFF
TRBV25-1	TRBJ2-4	NA	NA	TGTGCCAGCAGTGGCAGGGGCGCCAAAAACATTCAGTACTTC	CASSGRGAKNIQYF
TRBV19	TRBJ1-3	TRBD1	NA	TGTGCCAGTAGCTTGACAGGGGCCTACTCTGGAAACACCATATATTTT	CASSLTGAYSGNTIYF
TRBV5-1	TRBJ2-1	NA	NA	TGCGCCAGCAGCACCTACGGGGGGCGTGGGTACAATGAGCAGTTCTTC	CASSTYGGRGYNEQFF
TRBV6-1	TRBJ1-1	NA	NA	TGTGCCAGCAGTCCAGGGAACACTGAAGCTTTCTTT	CASSPGNTEAFF
TRBV30	TRBJ1-2	TRBD1	once	TGTGCCTGGAGGGGGACAGGGGGGATGGCTGGCTACACCTTC	CAWRGTGGMAGYTF
TRBV7-2	TRBJ1-3	NA	NA	TGTGCCAGCAGCCAAAGACACCCTGGAAACACCATATATTTT	CASSQRHPGNTIYF
TRBV23-1	TRBJ1-2	TRBD1	NA	TGCGCCAGCAGTACCCCACTCTCGACAGGGCCCTGTGGCTACACCTTC	CASSTPLSTGPCGYTF
TRBV2	TRBJ1-5	NA	once	TGTGCCAGCAGTGGGGTGGAGAATCAGCCCCAGCATTTT	CASSGVENQPQHF
TRBV5-4	TRBJ1-1	TRBD1	NA	TGTGCCAGCAGCTTGGGACAGGGGGAGCGGACTGAAGCTTTCTTT	CASSLGQGERTEAFF
TRBV5-1	TRBJ2-6	TRBD1	NA	TGCGCCAGCAGCGGAGGGACAGGGGGTTCTGGGGCCAACGTCCTGACTTTC	CASSGGTGGSGANVLTF
TRBV2	TRBJ2-7	TRBD1	once	TGTGCCAGTCGAGACAGGGGTGATCTATGGGAGCAGTACTTC	CASRDRGDLWEQYF
TRBV10-3	TRBJ1-2	TRBD1	NA	TGTGCCATCAGTGAAGGGAGGGACAGGGTTACAGCTAACTATGGCTACACCTTC	CAISEGRDRVTANYGYTF
TRBV6-2/TRBV6-3	TRBJ1-1	NA	NA	TGTGCCAGCAGTTATGGCAGGGATTCTGAAGCTTTCTTT	CASSYGRDSEAFF
TRBV19	TRBJ2-7	TRBD1	NA	TGTGCCAGTAGTATAGGGCAGGGGGCCTCCTACGAGCAGTACTTC	CASSIGQGASYEQYF
TRBV13	TRBJ2-3	TRBD2	NA	TGTGCCAGCAGCGCCCAGACTAGCGGGGGTTATCAGGTAGATACGCAGTATTTT	CASSAQTSGGYQVDTQYF
TRBV29-1	TRBJ2-5	TRBD2	NA	TGCAGCTTCAAGCGGGGGGGCCCGGAGACCCAGTACTTC	CSFKRGGPETQYF
TRBV27	TRBJ1-1	TRBD1	NA	TGTGCCAGCAGTTTATCGGGGACAGGGGGCACTGAAGCTTTCTTT	CASSLSGTGGTEAFF
TRBV30	TRBJ1-1	TRBD1	NA	TGTGCCTGGAGTTCGGGACAGGGGGCCACTGAAGCTTTCTTT	CAWSSGQGATEAFF
TRBV2	TRBJ1-3	NA	NA	TGTGCCAGCAGTGAAGCTGGGGCAGAGTCTGGAAACACCATATATTTT	CASSEAGAESGNTIYF
TRBV18	TRBJ1-1	NA	NA	TGTGCCAGCTCACCCCCTAGTACTTCCCACCGGGCTTTCTTT	CASSPPSTSHRAFF
TRBV5-5	TRBJ1-2	NA	NA	TGTGCCAGCAGCTTTACAGGGAAGGTCTATGGCTACACCTTC	CASSFTGKVYGYTF
TRBV10-1	TRBJ2-1	TRBD1	NA	TGCGCCAGCGATGACAGGGATGGGGAAGCTGAGCAGTTCTTC	CASDDRDGEAEQFF
TRBV3-1/TRBV3-2	TRBJ1-6	TRBD1	NA	TGTGCCAGCAGCCAACCGGGACAGTACTATTCACCCCTCCACTTT	CASSQPGQYYSPLHF
TRBV7-2	TRBJ1-3	NA	NA	TGTGCCAGCAGCTCCCGGGGGGGGTCTGGAAACACCATATATTTT	CASSSRGGSGNTIYF
TRBV2	TRBJ1-5	NA	few	TGTGCCAGCAGTGCGGGACAAAATATGCCCCAGCATTTT	CASSAGQNMPQHF
TRBV7-9	TRBJ2-5	TRBD2	NA	TGTGCCAGCCAGCGGGGGAACCAAGAGACCCAGTACTTC	CASQRGNQETQYF
TRBV2	TRBJ1-1	NA	NA	TGTGCCAGCAGTGAAAGGCAGGAAGTATTGAGGAACACTGAAGCTTTCTTT	CASSERQEVLRNTEAFF
TRBV7-9	TRBJ2-1	NA	NA	TGTGCCAGCAGCTCGCCCGACAGGTACTACAATGAGCAGTTCTTC	CASSSPDRYYNEQFF
TRBV11-2	TRBJ2-7	NA	NA	TGTGCCAGCAGCTTACCAGGGCCCTACGAGCAGTACTTC	CASSLPGPYEQYF
TRBV24-1	TRBJ1-1	NA	NA	TGTGCCACCAGTGATTTGTGGTCAGGGGAATGGGGCACTGAAGCTTTCTTT	CATSDLWSGEWGTEAFF
TRBV6-1	TRBJ2-1	NA	once	TGTGCCAGCAGTGAAAGTAGTAATGAGCAGTTCTTC	CASSESSNEQFF
TRBV7-5	TRBJ2-7	NA	NA	TGTGCCAGAAGCTTCACGAAGGAGAATCCCGCGGGCCCCTACGAGCAGTACTTC	CARSFTKENPAGPYEQYF
TRBV7-6	TRBJ1-2	TRBD1	once	TGTGCCAGCAGCGCCTCCGGGACAGGGGGGTATGGCTACACCTTC	CASSASGTGGYGYTF
TRBV9	TRBJ1-2	TRBD1	NA	TGTGCCAGCAGCGTAGGGGACAGGGTGTCCCCAAACTATGGCTACACCTTC	CASSVGDRVSPNYGYTF
TRBV2	TRBJ2-2	TRBD1	NA	TGTGCCAGCACACCTAGGACAGGGAGGACAACCGGGGAGCTGTTTTTT	CASTPRTGRTTGELFF
TRBV7-9	TRBJ2-6	TRBD1	NA	TGTGCCAGCAGCTACAGGGGCTCTGGGGCCAACGTCCTGACTTTC	CASSYRGSGANVLTF
TRBV10-3	TRBJ2-3	NA	NA	TGTGCCATCAGTTGGAGAACGGGAATCACAGATACGCAGTATTTT	CAISWRTGITDTQYF
TRBV12-5	TRBJ1-2	NA	NA	TGTGCTAGTGGCCTCAGGGTGGGGGGTCAATATGGCTACACCTTC	CASGLRVGGQYGYTF
TRBV18	TRBJ2-1	NA	NA	TGTGCCAGCTCACGGTTCGGGGTCCAGAGCTCCTACAATGAGCAGTTCTTC	CASSRFGVQSSYNEQFF
TRBV25-1	TRBJ2-1	TRBD1	NA	TGTGCCAGCAGAGGGACAGGGACATACAATGAGCAGTTCTTC	CASRGTGTYNEQFF
TRBV2	TRBJ2-3	NA	NA	TGTGCCTCCTTGACGTCCAGGGTCGATACGCAGTATTTT	CASLTSRVDTQYF
TRBV27	TRBJ2-7	NA	NA	TGTGCCAGCAGCCTAAGGACAGCCAGGGCCTATGACGAGCAGTACTTC	CASSLRTARAYDEQYF